The 12 T cell receptor beta chains below come from one sample, sequenced in a study of cytomegalovirus exposure and HLA in healthy donors. It was with 60 Vbeta and 13 Jbeta primers that the PCR ran. Profiled with immunoSEQ multiplex PCR; TCRdb holds only in-frame clones, not every one. The profile shows fewer than 150,000 clones, around 80% of them singletons. Sequenced sample: PBMCs. All receptors derive from a man aged 35 to 55 in good health and CMV-seropositive.

Points on this clone: Germline is not matched at one junction end, which may reflect a read error. The chain couples TRBV18 to TRBJ1-5; D is perhaps TRBD1 (6 bases). Germline V lookup: CDR1 KGHSH, CDR2 LQKENI. The CDR3 spans 13 residues. The CDR3 sequence is CASSRTRTEIMNF. CDR3 nucleotide sequence: TGTGCCAGCTCACGGACTCGGACAGAGATAATGAATTTT.

The J gene is TRBJ2-1, the V gene TRBV7-8, with 16 nucleotides matching TRBD2. Trimming removed 5 bases from V and 8 bases from J; junction bases left unmatched: 18. Germline V gene sequence: CDR1 SGHVS, CDR2 FQNEAQ. This CDR3 spans 20 amino acids. The CDR3 bases are TGTGCCAGCAGCCTATCCGGGGGACTAGCGGGAGGGAATTTTTTCCATGAGCAGTTCTTC. This sequence encodes CASSLSGGLAGGNFFHEQFF.

This clone occurred a few times. V is TRBV2 and J is TRBJ2-1; 7 bases agree with TRBD2. This CDR3 has 15 amino acids. V lost 4 bases to trimming and J lost 4 bases; unmatched junction nucleotides: 7. Per the germline V gene, CDR1 is SNHLY and CDR2 is FYNNEI. In DNA, the CDR3 is TGTGCCAGCAGTGGTGGACTAGTCTCTTACAATGAGCAGTTCTTC. Translation gives CASSGGLVSYNEQFF.

The chain joins TRBV2 to TRBJ2-5; 9 nucleotides align to TRBD2. This CDR3 has 13 amino acids. V lost 10 bases to trimming and J lost 5 bases; unmatched junction nucleotides: 8. CDR1 is SNHLY, CDR2 FYNNEI, per germline. The CDR3 coding sequence is TGTGCCATCCTTAGCGGGGGCCGGGAGACCCAGTACTTC. Residues: CAILSGGRETQYF.

In this sample, this clone turned up a few times. The chain carries TRBV5-4 and TRBJ1-2, with D possibly TRBD1 on 6 matching bases. The CDR3 covers 13 residues. CDR1 is SGHNT and CDR2 is YYREEE in the germline V gene (reference sequence). Deletions cut 2 bases from V and 6 bases from J, with 11 bases between. The CDR3 DNA follows: TGTGCCAGCAGCTTTACAGGGATGGATGGCTACACCTTC. Its protein is CASSFTGMDGYTF.

This chain uses TRBV19 with TRBJ2-7; 8 bases match TRBD1. CDR3 size: 13 residues. Trimming removed 5 bases from V and 3 bases from J; junction bases left unmatched: 3. Germline CDR1 is LNHDA and CDR2 is SQIVND (reference sequence). The DNA of the CDR3 is TGTGCCAGTAGTCGACAGGGGTACTACGAGCAGTACTTC. It translates to CASSRQGYYEQYF.

Here the CDR3 reads CASSPPVAGDVQFF. The DNA for the CDR3 is TGTGCCAGCTCACCACCGGTGGCGGGAGATGTGCAGTTCTTC. The rearrangement uses TRBV18 and TRBJ2-1, with 7 bases identical to TRBD2. Germline loops: CDR1 KGHSH, CDR2 LQKENI. The CDR3 length is 14 residues. J lost 12 bases, V lost 0 bases, and 8 bases had no gene match.

There are a few counts of this clone. The J gene is TRBJ2-3, the V gene TRBV27; 7 nucleotides line up with TRBD1. Germline V CDR1 and CDR2: MNHEY, SMNVEV (reference sequence). The CDR3 sequence is 13 residues long. Trimming removed 8 bases from V and 2 bases from J; junction bases left unmatched: 4. The CDR3 protein is CASRTGPTDTQYF. CDR3 nucleotides: TGTGCCAGCCGGACAGGTCCCACAGATACGCAGTATTTT.

This chain joins TRBV7-9 and TRBJ1-5, with 9 bases lining up with TRBD1. This CDR3 comprises 18 residues. CDR1 and CDR2 (germline): SEHNR, FQNEAQ (reference sequence). V dropped 7 bases and J dropped 2; count of bases not matched to a gene: 15. The CDR3 DNA sequence: TGTGCCAGCACCGTATCCGGGACAGGGATCGCGGGCAATCAGCCCCAGCATTTT. Translation gives CASTVSGTGIAGNQPQHF.

The chain couples TRBV30 to TRBJ2-1, with 11 bases that match TRBD2. The CDR3 sequence is 15 residues long. Trimming at V came to 5 bases and at J to 5 bases, leaving 8 bases not matched to a gene. Germline V gives CDR1 GTSNPN, CDR2 SVGIG (reference sequence). The CDR3 DNA is TGTGCCTGGGGGCCCGGGACTAGCGGCAACAATGAGCAGTTCTTC. Protein: CAWGPGTSGNNEQFF.

V is TRBV6-6 and J is TRBJ2-7; possibly TRBD1 for D (6 bases). The V end lost 4 bases, the J end lost 3 bases, and 13 bases lay between the germline ends. CDR3 length: 14 amino acids. Looked up from germline, CDR1 is MNHNY and CDR2 is SVGAGI (reference sequence). This CDR3 reads CASSSSGTHYEQYF. The CDR3 nucleotides are TGTGCCAGCAGTTCGTCCGGGACACACTACGAGCAGTACTTC.

J is TRBJ1-2 and V is TRBV5-4; D ambiguous. CDR1 and CDR2 (germline): SGHNT, YYREEE (reference sequence). Deletions cut 3 bases from V and 4 bases from J, with 16 bases between. CDR3 length: 15 amino acids. CDR3 residues: CASSSRGPLTYGYTF. CDR3 bases: TGTGCCAGCAGCTCCAGAGGGCCCCTAACCTATGGCTACACCTTC.